The clone carrying this TCR beta chain has ten or more counts. Looked up from germline, CDR1 is SEHNR and CDR2 is FQNEAQ (reference sequence). Trimming stripped 5 bases from V and 4 bases from J, with 21 bases between. The CDR3 extends over 17 amino acids. This sample stems from a study of T cells in Graves' hyperthyroidism and ophthalmopathy. The TCR beta CDR3 regions underwent amplification using RNA transcripts as the source. Initially, a first-round RT-PCR of the TCR CDR3 employed the HTBI primer set. TCRdb re-derived calls from the multiplex PCR reads in MiXCR, one entry per CDR3 protein. The sample consists of about 340,000 distinct CDR3 sequences, 21% of them appearing once.

The gene calls are TRBV7-9 and TRBJ1-5, with a tentative D call TRBD1 (6 bases). What was sequenced was blood. The receptor's source is a woman aged 50 to 65 with Graves' hyperthyroidism. CDR3 DNA: TGTGCCAGCAGCCCCAGCGGGGGGGCGGTTGGAAATCAGCCCCAGCATTTT. Its protein product is CASSPSGGAVGNQPQHF.